The TCR beta chain under discussion was sequenced for a study of blood T cell repertoires in COVID-19. About the study: COVID-19 samples collected from the United States, Italy and Spain covered acute and convalescent phases. The analysed material was cDNA or gDNA that came from T cells, B-cell-depleted T cells, or PBMCs.

Per germline, CDR1 WSHSY and CDR2 SAAADI. This CDR3 is built from 14 residues. V lost 3 bases to trimming and J lost 11 bases; unmatched junction nucleotides: 11. Original processing notes: Amplifying reference gene primers gave estimates of nucleated cell counts. The protocol was immunoSEQ multiplex PCR, while the TCRdb copy is restricted to in-frame clones and leaves out a portion. The D gene and trimming were derived from the DNA, and the V and J assignments and clone size from that table. The data show just under 150,000 clones, over 70% seen once. This rearrangement joins TRBV10-2 to TRBJ1-1, with 8 bases identical to TRBD1. The sequenced sample was peripheral blood. This TCR came from a man aged 50 to 59 who had recovered from COVID-19. The CDR3 nucleotides are TGCGCCAGCAGTGATGCTGGACAGGGTGGTCGGGCTTTCTTT. Translated: CASSDAGQGGRAFF.